This note documents a single TCR beta chain sequence. There is no known antigen for this receptor. No much larger clonotype is one base removed from it; base qualities were not supplied. These data are taken from a study of blood T cell repertoires in COVID-19 (dated by TCRdb to about 2020). In terms of the full investigation: Samples covering the acute and convalescent phases of COVID-19 were provided by collaborators in the United States, Italy and Spain. The material from the prospective study consisted of cDNA or gDNA derived from T cells, B-cell-depleted T cells, or PBMCs. Deeply sampled blood TCRbeta repertoires from subjects exposed to, actively infected with, or recovered from COVID-19 were included in the dataset. A freely available public database, intended as a resource for researchers studying the immune response to SARS-CoV-2, is where the repertoires were released. The samples were drawn from the first 160 participants of the ongoing ImmuneRACE study and from 1,254 subjects provided by 6 global collaborators. Sample metadata almost always included a de-identified subject ID, COVID-19 status, age in years and sex. Where HLA class I and class II types were available, the types were taken from metadata supplied by the sample provider, not from assay-based typing. Results and caveats for the whole study, not just this receptor: The amount of clinical and demographic metadata varied by source and participant and was provided uncurated.

CDR1 and CDR2 are drawn from the germline V gene: MDHEN, SYDVKM. At the junction V is shortened by 4 bases and J by 9 bases, with 13 bases in between. The CDR3 spans 12 residues, from the cysteine through the phenylalanine. The DNA shown is the 36-base CDR3, in frame from base 1. TCRbeta CDR3 regions were amplified from genomic DNA using the immunoSEQ Assay, a bias-controlled multiplex PCR. As for how the authors treated the data: The number of nucleated cells in each sample was estimated from the amplification of reference gene primers within the assay. To quantify the absolute abundance of each unique TCRbeta CDR3 rearrangement, sequence reads were collapsed and filtered. For each sample, productive Simpson clonality was calculated by taking the square root of Simpson's diversity index across productive rearrangements. TCRdb carries this immuneACCESS record with in-frame sequences only. Its versions omit some clonotypes, under half of them owing to an unresolved V gene in the studies checked, with the rest unexplained. Clonal size and the V and J genes are those of that table, whereas D and trimming came from the DNA. The sample includes about 81,000 clones, with 75% to 95% observed a single time. The top ten clonotypes cover over 1.5% of the sample.

The collaborating institutions used their own protocols to collect whole blood in K2EDTA tubes. For TCRbeta analysis, collaborators shipped samples as frozen whole blood, isolated PBMCs, or DNA extracted from either of those sample types. The V and J segments used are TRBV28 and TRBJ2-7, with the D segment identity uncertain. Sequenced: peripheral blood. The TCR was taken from a woman between 50 and 59 years old in a cohort sampled during active COVID-19. At the DNA level, the sequence is TGTGCCAGCAGTTCCCCACTCCTTGGGCAGTACTTC. Translation gives CASSSPLLGQYF.